These T cell receptor beta chains were read from a single sample in a study of shared clonotypes between healthy human individuals. Profiled with immunoSEQ multiplex PCR; TCRdb holds only in-frame clones, not every one. Here the sample spans about 1.5 million clones, approximately 96% being singletons. Sequencing input: naive CD4+ T cells sorted from blood. All receptors derive from a man younger than 45 in good health. Each CDR3 is given with its conserved first and last residue. A D gene is named only where the DNA matches it firmly. The size entry is marked missing in some rows and otherwise reads once, few, many or a size class.

v_call	clone_size	j_call	d_call	cdr3_nt	cdr3_aa
TRBV4-1	NA	TRBJ1-4	TRBD1	TGCGCCAGCAGCCAAATCGAAGGACAGGGGCGGGAAAAACTGTTTTTT	CASSQIEGQGREKLFF
TRBV9	once	TRBJ2-1	TRBD2	TGTGCCAGCAGCGTAGCCGCTAGCGGGAGGATATATGAGCAGTTCTTC	CASSVAASGRIYEQFF
TRBV4-1	NA	TRBJ2-1	NA	TGCGCCAGCAGCCAAGTTGTGAACCACCCAAGCTCCTACAATGAGCAGTTCTTC	CASSQVVNHPSSYNEQFF
TRBV9	NA	TRBJ2-1	TRBD2	TGTGCCAGCAGCGTAGCTAGCGGCACCTACAATGAGCAGTTCTTC	CASSVASGTYNEQFF
TRBV5-1	NA	TRBJ2-7	NA	TGCGCCAGCAGGTCCAGGTCGAGGGGCAGGGGAATGGACGAGCAGTACTTC	CASRSRSRGRGMDEQYF
TRBV7-9	NA	TRBJ2-3	NA	TGTGCCAGCAGCTTAGGTCGCGGGTCTATCACAGATACGCAGTATTTT	CASSLGRGSITDTQYF
TRBV28	NA	TRBJ2-7	TRBD2	TGTGCCAGCCAGACTAGCAGCTACGAGCAGTACTTC	CASQTSSYEQYF
TRBV28	NA	TRBJ2-2	NA	TGTGCCAGCAGCTTACAGGTGAACACCGGGGAGCTGTTTTTT	CASSLQVNTGELFF
TRBV6-1	NA	TRBJ1-4	NA	TGTGCCAGCAGTGATGAGTTGTCAACTAATGAAAAACTGTTTTTT	CASSDELSTNEKLFF
TRBV5-1	NA	TRBJ2-3	NA	TGCGCCAGCAGCTTGGAAAGTGGGTGGGGAAGAACAGATACGCAGTATTTT	CASSLESGWGRTDTQYF
TRBV12-5	NA	TRBJ2-7	NA	TGTGCTAGTGGTTTTGGGGTCTACGAGCAGTACTTC	CASGFGVYEQYF
TRBV27	NA	TRBJ2-5	NA	TGTGCCAGCAGCCTTATATCAGCTTCCCGGGAGACCCAGTACTTC	CASSLISASRETQYF
TRBV5-1	NA	TRBJ1-5	NA	TGCGCCAGCAGCTTGTTAGGGGACCGGGATCAGCCCCAGCATTTT	CASSLLGDRDQPQHF